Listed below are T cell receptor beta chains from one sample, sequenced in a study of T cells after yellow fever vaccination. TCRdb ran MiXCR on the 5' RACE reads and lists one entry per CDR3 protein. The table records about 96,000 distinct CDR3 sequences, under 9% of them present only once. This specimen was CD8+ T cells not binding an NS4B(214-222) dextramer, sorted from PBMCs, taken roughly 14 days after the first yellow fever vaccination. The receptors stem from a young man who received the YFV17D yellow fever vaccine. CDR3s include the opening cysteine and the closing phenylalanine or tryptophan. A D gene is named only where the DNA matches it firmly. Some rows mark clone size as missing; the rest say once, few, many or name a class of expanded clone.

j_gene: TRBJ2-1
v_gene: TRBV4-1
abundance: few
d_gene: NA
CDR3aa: CASSQVPGAYNEQFF
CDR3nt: TGCGCCAGCAGCCAAGTACCAGGCGCATACAATGAGCAGTTCTTC

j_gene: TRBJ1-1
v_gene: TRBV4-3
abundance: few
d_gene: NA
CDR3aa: CASSQDSAGSHTEAFF
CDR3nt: TGCGCCAGCAGCCAAGACTCCGCGGGAAGCCACACTGAAGCTTTCTTT

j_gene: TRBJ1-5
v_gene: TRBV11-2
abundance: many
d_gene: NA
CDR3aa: CASSLSFNQPQHF
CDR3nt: TGTGCCAGCAGCTTAAGCTTCAATCAGCCCCAGCATTTT

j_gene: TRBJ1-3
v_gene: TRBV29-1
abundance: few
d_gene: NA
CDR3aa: CSVVVVRVSSGNTIYF
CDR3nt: TGCAGCGTTGTCGTCGTACGGGTGAGCTCTGGAAACACCATATATTTT

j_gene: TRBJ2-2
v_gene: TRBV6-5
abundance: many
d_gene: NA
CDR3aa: CASSYEGYGELFF
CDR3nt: TGTGCCAGCAGTTACGAGGGCTACGGGGAGCTGTTTTTT

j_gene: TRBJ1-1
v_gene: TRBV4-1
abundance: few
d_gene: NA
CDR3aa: CASSQDPSGDGGLTEAFF
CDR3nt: TGCGCCAGCAGCCAAGATCCGTCGGGTGACGGGGGTCTTACTGAAGCTTTCTTT

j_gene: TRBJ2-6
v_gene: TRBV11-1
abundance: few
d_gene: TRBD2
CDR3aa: CASSSSIAGGGVSGANVLTF
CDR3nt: TGTGCCAGCAGCTCATCAATAGCGGGGGGAGGGGTCTCTGGGGCCAACGTCCTGACTTTC

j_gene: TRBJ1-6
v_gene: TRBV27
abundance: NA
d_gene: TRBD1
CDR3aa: CASSIGQANSPLHF
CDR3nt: TGTGCCAGCAGTATCGGACAGGCCAATTCACCCCTCCACTTT

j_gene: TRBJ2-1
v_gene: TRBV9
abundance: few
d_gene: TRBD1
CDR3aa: CASRDLRDRSYNEQFF
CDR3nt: TGTGCCAGCAGGGATTTACGGGACAGGTCCTACAATGAGCAGTTCTTC

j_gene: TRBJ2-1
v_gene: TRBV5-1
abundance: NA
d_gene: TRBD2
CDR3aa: CASSYGGALNEQFF
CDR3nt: TGCGCCAGCAGCTACGGGGGGGCCCTGAATGAGCAGTTCTTC

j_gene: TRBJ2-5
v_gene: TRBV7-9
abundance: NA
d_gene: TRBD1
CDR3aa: CASSPRDRAQETQYF
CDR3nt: TGTGCCAGCAGCCCCCGGGACAGGGCCCAAGAGACCCAGTACTTC

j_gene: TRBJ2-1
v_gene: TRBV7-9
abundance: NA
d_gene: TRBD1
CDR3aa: CASSLVKVTGSNEQFF
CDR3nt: TGTGCCAGCAGCTTAGTTAAGGTGACAGGGAGCAATGAGCAGTTCTTC

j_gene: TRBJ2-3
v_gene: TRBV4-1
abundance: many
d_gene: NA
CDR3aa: CASSPRYVSTDTQYF
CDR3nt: TGCGCCAGCAGCCCAAGATACGTAAGCACAGATACGCAGTATTTT

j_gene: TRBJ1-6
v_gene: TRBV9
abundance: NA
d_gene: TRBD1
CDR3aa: CASSPRTGENSPLHF
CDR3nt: TGTGCCAGCAGCCCTCGGACAGGGGAGAATTCACCCCTCCACTTT

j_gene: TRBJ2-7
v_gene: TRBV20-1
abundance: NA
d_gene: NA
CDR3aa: CSGVGGTGEQYF
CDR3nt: TGCAGTGGGGTTGGGGGCACTGGTGAGCAGTACTTC

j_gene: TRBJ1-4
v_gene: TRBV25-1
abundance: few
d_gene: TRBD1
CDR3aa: CASSELQGAGEKLFF
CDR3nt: TGTGCCAGCAGTGAACTTCAGGGGGCCGGTGAAAAACTGTTTTTT

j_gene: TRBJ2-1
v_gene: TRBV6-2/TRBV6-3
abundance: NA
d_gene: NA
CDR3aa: CASSYGSFYNEQFF
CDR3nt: TGTGCCAGCAGTTACGGTTCCTTCTACAATGAGCAGTTCTTC

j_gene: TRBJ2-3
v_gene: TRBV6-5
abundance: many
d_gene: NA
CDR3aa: CASSYSPYSTDTQYF
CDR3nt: TGTGCCAGCAGTTACTCTCCTTACAGCACAGATACGCAGTATTTT

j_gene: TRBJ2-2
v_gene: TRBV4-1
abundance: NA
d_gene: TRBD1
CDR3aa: CASRQGTGWIGELFF
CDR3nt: TGCGCCAGCAGGCAGGGGACAGGGTGGATCGGGGAGCTGTTTTTT

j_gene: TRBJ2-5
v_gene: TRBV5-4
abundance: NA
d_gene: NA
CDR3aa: CASGAGETQYF
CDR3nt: TGTGCCAGCGGGGCGGGCGAGACCCAGTACTTC

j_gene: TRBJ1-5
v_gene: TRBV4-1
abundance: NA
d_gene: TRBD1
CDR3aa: CASSQADRGNQPQHF
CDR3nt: TGCGCCAGCAGCCAAGCAGACAGGGGAAATCAGCCCCAGCATTTT

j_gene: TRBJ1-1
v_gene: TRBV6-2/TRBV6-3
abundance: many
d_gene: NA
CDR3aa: CASSYSIQRFNTEAFF
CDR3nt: TGTGCCAGCAGTTACTCGATACAACGATTTAACACTGAAGCTTTCTTT

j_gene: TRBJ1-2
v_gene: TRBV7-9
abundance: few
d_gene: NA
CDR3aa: CASSLVEDPNYGYTF
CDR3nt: TGTGCCAGCAGCTTAGTAGAAGATCCTAACTATGGCTACACCTTC

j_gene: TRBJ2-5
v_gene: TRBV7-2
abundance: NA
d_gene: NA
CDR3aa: CASSLGGRIQETQYF
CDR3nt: TGTGCCAGCAGCTTAGGGGGACGGATACAAGAGACCCAGTACTTC

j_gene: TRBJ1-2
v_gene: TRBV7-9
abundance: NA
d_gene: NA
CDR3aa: CASSVNGRLGGYTF
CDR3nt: TGTGCCAGCAGCGTGAATGGCAGATTGGGGGGCTACACCTTC

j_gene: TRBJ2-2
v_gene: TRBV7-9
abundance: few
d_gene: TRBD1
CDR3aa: CASSLPGQRPGELFF
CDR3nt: TGTGCCAGCAGCTTACCGGGACAGAGGCCCGGGGAGCTGTTTTTT

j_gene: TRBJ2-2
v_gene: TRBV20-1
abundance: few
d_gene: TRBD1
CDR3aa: CGYRGVNTGELFF
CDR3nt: TGCGGCTACAGGGGGGTGAACACCGGGGAGCTGTTTTTT

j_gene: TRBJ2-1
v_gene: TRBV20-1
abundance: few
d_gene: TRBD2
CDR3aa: CSADWTSGGAGEQFF
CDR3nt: TGCAGTGCGGACTGGACTAGCGGGGGGGCTGGTGAGCAGTTCTTC

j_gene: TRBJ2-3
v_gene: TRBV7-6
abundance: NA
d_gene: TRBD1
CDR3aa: CASSGPGQDTDTQYF
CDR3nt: TGTGCCAGCAGCGGTCCGGGACAGGACACAGATACGCAGTATTTT

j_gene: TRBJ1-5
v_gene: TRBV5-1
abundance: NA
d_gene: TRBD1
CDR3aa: CASRPGQGSGPQHF
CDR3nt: TGCGCCAGCAGGCCGGGACAGGGCTCTGGGCCCCAGCATTTT

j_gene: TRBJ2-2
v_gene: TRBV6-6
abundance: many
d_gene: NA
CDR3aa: CASSPPPGFAGELFF
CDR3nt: TGTGCCAGCAGTCCCCCCCCAGGGTTTGCCGGGGAGCTGTTTTTT

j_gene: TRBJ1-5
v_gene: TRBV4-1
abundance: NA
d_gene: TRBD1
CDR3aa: CASSHPTGEEGNQPQHF
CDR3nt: TGCGCCAGCAGCCACCCGACAGGGGAGGAAGGCAATCAGCCCCAGCATTTT

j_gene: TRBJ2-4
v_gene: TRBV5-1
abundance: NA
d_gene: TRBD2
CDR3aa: CASSPGVAGLGAKNIQYF
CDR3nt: TGCGCCAGCAGCCCGGGGGTAGCGGGGCTCGGGGCCAAAAACATTCAGTACTTC

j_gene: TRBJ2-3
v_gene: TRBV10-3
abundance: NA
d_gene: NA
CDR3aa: CAISETGTPSSTDTQYF
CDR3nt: TGTGCCATCAGTGAAACCGGGACTCCCTCGAGCACAGATACGCAGTATTTT

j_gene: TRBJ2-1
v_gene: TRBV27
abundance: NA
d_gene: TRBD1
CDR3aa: CASSLTGGVYNEQFF
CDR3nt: TGTGCCAGCAGTCTCACAGGGGGCGTCTACAATGAGCAGTTCTTC

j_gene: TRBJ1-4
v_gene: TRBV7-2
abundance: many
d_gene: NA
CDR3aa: CASSLGPNEKLFF
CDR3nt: TGTGCCAGCAGCTTAGGACCGAATGAAAAACTGTTTTTT

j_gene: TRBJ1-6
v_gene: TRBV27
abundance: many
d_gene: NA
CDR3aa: CASSLQGPQNSPLHF
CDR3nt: TGTGCCAGCAGTTTACAGGGTCCTCAAAATTCACCCCTCCACTTT

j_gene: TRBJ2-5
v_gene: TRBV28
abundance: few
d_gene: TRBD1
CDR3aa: CASKRQGVVKTQYF
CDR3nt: TGTGCCAGCAAAAGACAGGGGGTCGTTAAGACCCAGTACTTC

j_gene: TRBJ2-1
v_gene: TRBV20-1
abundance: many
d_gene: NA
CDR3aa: CSAAPASRSSYNEQFF
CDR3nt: TGCAGTGCCGCGCCTGCGTCCCGAAGCTCCTACAATGAGCAGTTCTTC

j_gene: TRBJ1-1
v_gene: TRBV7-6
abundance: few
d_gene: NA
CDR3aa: CASMDFGTEAFF
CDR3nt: TGTGCCAGCATGGACTTTGGAACTGAAGCTTTCTTT

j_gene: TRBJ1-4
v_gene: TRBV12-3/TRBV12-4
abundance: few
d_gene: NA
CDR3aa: CASKGEKLFF
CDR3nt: TGTGCCAGCAAAGGCGAAAAACTGTTTTTT

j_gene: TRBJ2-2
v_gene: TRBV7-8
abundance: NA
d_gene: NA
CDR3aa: CASSSDLHANTGELFF
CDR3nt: TGTGCCAGCAGCTCGGACCTTCACGCGAACACCGGGGAGCTGTTTTTT

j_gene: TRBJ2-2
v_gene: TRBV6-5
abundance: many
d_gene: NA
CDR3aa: CASGTGELFF
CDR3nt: TGTGCCAGCGGTACCGGGGAGCTGTTTTTT